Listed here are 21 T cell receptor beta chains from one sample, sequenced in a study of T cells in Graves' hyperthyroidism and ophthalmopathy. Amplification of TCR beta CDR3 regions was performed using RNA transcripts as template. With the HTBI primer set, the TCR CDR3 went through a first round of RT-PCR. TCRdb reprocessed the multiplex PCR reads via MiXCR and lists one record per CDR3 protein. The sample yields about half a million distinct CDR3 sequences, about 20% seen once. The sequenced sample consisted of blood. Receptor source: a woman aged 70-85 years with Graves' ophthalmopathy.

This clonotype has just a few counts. The CDR3 spells CASSPPTPALYNEQFF. The CDR3 DNA reads TGTGCCAGCTCACCACCGACCCCGGCACTGTACAATGAGCAGTTCTTC. This sequence joins TRBV18 and TRBJ2-1; D is ambiguous. The CDR3 consists of 16 residues. Germline V CDR1 and CDR2: KGHSH, LQKENI. With 0 bases removed from V and 4 bases from J, the gap between germline ends came to 13 bases.

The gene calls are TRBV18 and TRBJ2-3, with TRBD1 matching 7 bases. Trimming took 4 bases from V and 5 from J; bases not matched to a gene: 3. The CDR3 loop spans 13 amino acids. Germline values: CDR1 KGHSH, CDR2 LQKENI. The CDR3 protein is CASSLTGEDTQYF. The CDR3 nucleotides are TGTGCCAGCTCACTAACAGGGGAAGATACGCAGTATTTT. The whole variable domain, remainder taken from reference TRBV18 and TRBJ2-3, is NAGVMQNPRHLVRRRGQEARLRCSPMKGHSHVYWYRQLPEEGLKFMVYLQKENIIDESGMPKERFSAEFPKEGPSILRIQQVVRGDSAAYFCASSLTGEDTQYFGPGTRLTVL.

This chain's CDR3 is CASSPRVNEQFF. The CDR3 nucleotides read TGTGCCAGCTCACCGAGGGTCAATGAGCAGTTCTTC. The V gene is TRBV18, the J gene TRBJ2-1; maybe TRBD2 (5 bases). Germline values: CDR1 KGHSH, CDR2 LQKENI. Trimming took off 3 bases at V and 6 bases at J, with 6 bases between the two ends. This CDR3 spans 12 amino acids.

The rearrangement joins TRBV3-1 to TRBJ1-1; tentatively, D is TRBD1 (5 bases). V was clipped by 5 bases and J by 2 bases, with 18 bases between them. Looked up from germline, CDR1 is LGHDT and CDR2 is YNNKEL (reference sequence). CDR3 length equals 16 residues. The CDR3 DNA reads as TGTGCCAGCAGCGGGTCGGGAGGGTGGACAAACACTGAAGCTTTCTTT. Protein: CASSGSGGWTNTEAFF.

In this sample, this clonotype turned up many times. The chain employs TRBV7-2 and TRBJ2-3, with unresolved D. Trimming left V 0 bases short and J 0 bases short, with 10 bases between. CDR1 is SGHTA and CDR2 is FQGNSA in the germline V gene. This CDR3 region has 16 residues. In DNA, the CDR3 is TGTGCCAGCAGCTTAGCGGGGTTACTAAGCACAGATACGCAGTATTTT. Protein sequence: CASSLAGLLSTDTQYF.

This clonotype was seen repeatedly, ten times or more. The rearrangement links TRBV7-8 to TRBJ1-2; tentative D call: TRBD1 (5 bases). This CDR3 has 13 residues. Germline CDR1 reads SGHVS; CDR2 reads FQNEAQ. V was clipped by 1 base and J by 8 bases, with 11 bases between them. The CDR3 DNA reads TGTGCCAGCAGCTTAGTAGCAGGGCAAGGCTACACCTTC. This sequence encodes CASSLVAGQGYTF.

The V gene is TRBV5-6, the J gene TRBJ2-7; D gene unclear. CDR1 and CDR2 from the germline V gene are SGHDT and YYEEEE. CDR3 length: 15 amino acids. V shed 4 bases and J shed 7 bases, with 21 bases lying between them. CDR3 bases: TGTGCCAGCAGCCGGCGCGGCTACCAGTCTAAGGAGCAGTACTTC. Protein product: CASSRRGYQSKEQYF.

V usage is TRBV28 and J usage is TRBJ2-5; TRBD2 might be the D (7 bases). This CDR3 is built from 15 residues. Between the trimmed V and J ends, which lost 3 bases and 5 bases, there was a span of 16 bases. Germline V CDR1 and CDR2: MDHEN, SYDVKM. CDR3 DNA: TGTGCCAGCAGTTTCTTTACAGGGAGGGGGGAGACCCAGTACTTC. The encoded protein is CASSFFTGRGETQYF. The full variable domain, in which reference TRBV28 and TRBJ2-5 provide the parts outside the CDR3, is DVKVTQSSRYLVKRTGEKVFLECVQDMDHENMFWYRQDPGLGLRLIYFSYDVKMKEKGDIPEGYSVSREKKERFSLILESASTNQTSMYLCASSFFTGRGETQYFGPGTRLLVL.

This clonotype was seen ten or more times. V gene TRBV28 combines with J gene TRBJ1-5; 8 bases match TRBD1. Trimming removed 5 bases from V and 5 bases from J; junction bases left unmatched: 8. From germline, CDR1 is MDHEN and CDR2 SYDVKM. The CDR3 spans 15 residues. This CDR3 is CASSPRTGKHQPQHF. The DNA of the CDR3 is TGTGCCAGCAGTCCAAGGACAGGGAAACATCAGCCCCAGCATTTT. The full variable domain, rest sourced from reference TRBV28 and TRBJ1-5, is DVKVTQSSRYLVKRTGEKVFLECVQDMDHENMFWYRQDPGLGLRLIYFSYDVKMKEKGDIPEGYSVSREKKERFSLILESASTNQTSMYLCASSPRTGKHQPQHFGDGTRLSIL.

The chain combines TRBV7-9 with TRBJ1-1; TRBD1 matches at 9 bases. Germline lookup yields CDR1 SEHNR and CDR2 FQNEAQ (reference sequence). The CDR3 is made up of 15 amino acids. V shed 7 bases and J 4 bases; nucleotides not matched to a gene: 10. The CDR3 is CASIPGTGYTTEAFF. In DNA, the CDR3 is TGTGCCAGCATCCCCGGGACAGGGTACACCACTGAAGCTTTCTTT.

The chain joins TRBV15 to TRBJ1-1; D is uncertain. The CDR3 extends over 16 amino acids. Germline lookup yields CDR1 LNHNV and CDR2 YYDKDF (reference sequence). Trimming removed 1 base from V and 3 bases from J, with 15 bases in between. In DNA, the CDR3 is TGTGCCACCAGCAGAGCCATACCTAGAAAGGACACTGAAGCTTTCTTT. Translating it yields CATSRAIPRKDTEAFF.

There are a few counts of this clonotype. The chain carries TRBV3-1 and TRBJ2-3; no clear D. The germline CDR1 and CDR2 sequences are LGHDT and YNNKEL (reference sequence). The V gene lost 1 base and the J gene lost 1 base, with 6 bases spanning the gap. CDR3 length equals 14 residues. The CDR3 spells CASSQVLRTDTQYF. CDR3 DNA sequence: TGTGCCAGCAGCCAAGTGTTGCGCACAGATACGCAGTATTTT.

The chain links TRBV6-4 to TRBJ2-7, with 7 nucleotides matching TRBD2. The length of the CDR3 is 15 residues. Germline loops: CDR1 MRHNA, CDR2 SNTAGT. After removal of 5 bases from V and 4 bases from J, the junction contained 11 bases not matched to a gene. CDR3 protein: CASSNPGTTLYEQYF. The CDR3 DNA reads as TGTGCCAGCAGTAACCCCGGGACTACCCTATACGAGCAGTACTTC.

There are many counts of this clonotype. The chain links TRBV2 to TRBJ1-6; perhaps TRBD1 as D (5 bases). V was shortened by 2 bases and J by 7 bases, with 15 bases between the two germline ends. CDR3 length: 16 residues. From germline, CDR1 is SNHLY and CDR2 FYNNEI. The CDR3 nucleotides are TGTGCCAGCAGTGAACAAACAGGCTGGAAGAATTCACCCCTCCACTTT. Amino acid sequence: CASSEQTGWKNSPLHF.

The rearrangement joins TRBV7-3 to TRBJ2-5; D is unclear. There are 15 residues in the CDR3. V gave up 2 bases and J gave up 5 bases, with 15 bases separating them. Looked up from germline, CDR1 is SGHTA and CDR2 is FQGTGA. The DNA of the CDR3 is TGTGCCAGCAGCTTAGCGGTTGCGCCGATGGAGACCCAGTACTTC. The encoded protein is CASSLAVAPMETQYF.

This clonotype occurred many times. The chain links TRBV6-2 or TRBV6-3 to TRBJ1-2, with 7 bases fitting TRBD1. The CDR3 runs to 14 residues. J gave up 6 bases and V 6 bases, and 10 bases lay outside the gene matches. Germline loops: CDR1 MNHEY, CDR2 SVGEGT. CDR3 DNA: TGTGCCAGCAGCCGGGACAGCAGAATAGATGGCTACACCTTC. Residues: CASSRDSRIDGYTF.

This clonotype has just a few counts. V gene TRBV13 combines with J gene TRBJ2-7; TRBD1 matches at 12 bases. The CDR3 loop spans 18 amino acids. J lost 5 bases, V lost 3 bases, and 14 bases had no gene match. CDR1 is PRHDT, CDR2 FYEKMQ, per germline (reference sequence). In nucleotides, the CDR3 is TGTGCCAGCAGCTTGTTGGGGACAGGGGGCGTTAATAGCCACGAGCAGTACTTC. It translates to CASSLLGTGGVNSHEQYF.

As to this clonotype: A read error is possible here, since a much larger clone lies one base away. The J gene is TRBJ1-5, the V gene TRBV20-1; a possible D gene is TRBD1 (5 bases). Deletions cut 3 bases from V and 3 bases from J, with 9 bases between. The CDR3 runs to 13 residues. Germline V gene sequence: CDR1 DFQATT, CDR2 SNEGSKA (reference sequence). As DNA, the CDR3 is TGCAGTGCTAGCGGGGGGGACAATCAGCCCCAGCATTTT. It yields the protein CSASGGDNQPQHF.

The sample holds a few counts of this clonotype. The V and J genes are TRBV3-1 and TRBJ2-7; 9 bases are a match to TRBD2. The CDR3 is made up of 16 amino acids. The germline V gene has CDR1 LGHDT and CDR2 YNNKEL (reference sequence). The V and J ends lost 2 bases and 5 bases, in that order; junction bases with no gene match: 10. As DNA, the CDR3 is TGTGCCAGCAGCCAACGGGGCGGAGCGGGAGGAGACGAGCAGTACTTC. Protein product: CASSQRGGAGGDEQYF.

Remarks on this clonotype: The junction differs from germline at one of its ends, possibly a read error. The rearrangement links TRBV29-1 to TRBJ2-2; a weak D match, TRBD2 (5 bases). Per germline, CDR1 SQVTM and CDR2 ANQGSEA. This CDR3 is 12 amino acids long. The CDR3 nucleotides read TGCAGCGTCACGATCAAAATCGGGGAGCCGTTTTTT. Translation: CSVTIKIGEPFF.

CDR3 sequence reads: CASGQSDYGYTF. The DNA of the CDR3 is TGTGCTAGCGGCCAGAGCGACTATGGCTACACCTTC. The chain couples TRBV12-5 to TRBJ1-2; D is unresolved. The germline gives CDR1 LGHNT, CDR2 FRNRAP. The CDR3 extends over 12 amino acids. The V end lost 9 bases, the J end lost 3 bases, and 11 bases lay between the germline ends.